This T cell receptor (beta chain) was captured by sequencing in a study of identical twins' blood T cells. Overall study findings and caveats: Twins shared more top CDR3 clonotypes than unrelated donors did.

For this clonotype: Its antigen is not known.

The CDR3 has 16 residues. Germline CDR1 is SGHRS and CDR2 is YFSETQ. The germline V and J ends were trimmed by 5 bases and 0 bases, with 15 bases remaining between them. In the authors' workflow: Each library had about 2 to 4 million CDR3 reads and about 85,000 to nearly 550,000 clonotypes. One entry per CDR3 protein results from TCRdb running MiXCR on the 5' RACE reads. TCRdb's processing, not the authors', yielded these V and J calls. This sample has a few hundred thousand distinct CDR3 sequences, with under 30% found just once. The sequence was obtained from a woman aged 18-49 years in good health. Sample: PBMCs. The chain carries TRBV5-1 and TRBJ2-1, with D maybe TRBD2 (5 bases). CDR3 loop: CASRLSGKGSYNEQFF. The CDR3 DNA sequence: TGCGCCAGCAGGTTGTCGGGGAAGGGCTCCTACAATGAGCAGTTCTTC.